Below are 9 T cell receptor beta chains sequenced from a single sample in a study of T cell responses to AZD1222 COVID-19 vaccine. Profiling relied on immunoSEQ multiplex PCR, and the TCRdb table lists in-frame clones only, not all of them. The table records some 120,000 clones, about nine tenths of them present only once. This material consisted of peripheral blood, taken on day 0 of MenACWY control vaccination. These receptors were obtained from an adult in good health.

This chain connects TRBV12-3 or TRBV12-4 to TRBJ2-7; no clear D. CDR3 length: 12 residues. Trimming shortened V by 6 bases and J by 2 bases, and 8 bases separated the two germline ends. CDR3 bases: TGTGCCAGCAGCCCTTCAGCCTACGAGCAGTACTTC. Translation: CASSPSAYEQYF.

The chain employs TRBV28 and TRBJ1-5; D is possibly TRBD1 (5 bases). V lost 6 bases to trimming and J lost 4 bases, with 10 bases between them. CDR1 and CDR2 (germline): MDHEN, SYDVKM. CDR3 size: 13 residues. The CDR3 DNA reads TGTGCCAGCAGACGCTACAGGAATCAGCCCCAGCATTTT. Translation: CASRRYRNQPQHF.

The chain is built from TRBV5-1 and TRBJ1-1; tentatively, D is TRBD1 (5 bases). V was shortened by 3 bases and J by 7 bases, with 10 bases between the two germline ends. Germline CDR1 reads SGHRS; CDR2 reads YFSETQ. This CDR3 contains 12 residues. The CDR3 DNA reads as TGCGCCAGCAGCTGGGGCCGGGGTGAAGCTTTCTTT. Translated: CASSWGRGEAFF.

This clone was observed once. The rearrangement joins TRBV6-5 to TRBJ2-7; 11 bases are a match to TRBD1. This CDR3 has 16 residues. Germline V gene lookup returns CDR1 MNHEY and CDR2 SVGAGI. J gave up 4 bases and V 3 bases, and 8 bases lay outside the gene matches. CDR3 loop: CASSYSSGQGGYEQYF. CDR3 coding DNA: TGTGCCAGCAGTTATTCGTCGGGACAGGGGGGATACGAGCAGTACTTC.

About this clone: A read error may be the cause here, since a much bigger clone is one base away. V is TRBV2 and J is TRBJ2-2; no firm D call. This CDR3 has 13 amino acids. The germline V gene encodes CDR1 SNHLY and CDR2 FYNNEI. V lost 1 base and J 3 bases, leaving 3 bases between the germline ends. CDR3 protein: CASSEGDTGELFF. The CDR3 DNA follows: TGTGCCAGCAGTGAAGGGGACACCGGGGAGCTGTTTTTT.

The rearrangement uses TRBV10-2 and TRBJ1-1; no definite D call. Germline values: CDR1 WSHSY, CDR2 SAAADI. V was pared by 4 bases and J by 8 bases, with 8 bases between. The CDR3 spans 11 residues. Written as DNA, the CDR3 is TGCGCCAGCAGTGCGGGCGGAGAAGCTTTCTTT. Amino acids: CASSAGGEAFF.

This chain links TRBV5-1 with TRBJ1-5; the D is unclear. Germline V gene lookup returns CDR1 SGHRS and CDR2 YFSETQ. Trimming removed 5 bases from V and 0 bases from J, with 12 bases in between. The CDR3 has 15 amino acids. The CDR3: CASRGGPYSNQPQHF. CDR3 nucleotide sequence: TGCGCCAGCAGAGGTGGACCCTATAGCAATCAGCCCCAGCATTTT.

This chain uses TRBV18 with TRBJ2-2; maybe TRBD1 (5 bases). The length of the CDR3 is 13 residues. Germline V gene data show CDR1 as KGHSH and CDR2 as LQKENI. Trimming took 5 bases from V and 4 from J, leaving 8 bases between them. The DNA of the CDR3 is TGTGCCAGCTCAGACAGAGGCACCGGGGAGCTGTTTTTT. Encoded protein: CASSDRGTGELFF.

The chain has TRBV28 and TRBJ2-7, with D unclear. Trimming shortened V by 4 bases and J by 7 bases, and 8 bases separated the two germline ends. The CDR3 length is 11 residues. Germline CDR1 and CDR2: MDHEN and SYDVKM. The CDR3 DNA follows: TGTGCCAGCAGTTCCCGCCGGGAGCAGTACTTC. Its translation: CASSSRREQYF.